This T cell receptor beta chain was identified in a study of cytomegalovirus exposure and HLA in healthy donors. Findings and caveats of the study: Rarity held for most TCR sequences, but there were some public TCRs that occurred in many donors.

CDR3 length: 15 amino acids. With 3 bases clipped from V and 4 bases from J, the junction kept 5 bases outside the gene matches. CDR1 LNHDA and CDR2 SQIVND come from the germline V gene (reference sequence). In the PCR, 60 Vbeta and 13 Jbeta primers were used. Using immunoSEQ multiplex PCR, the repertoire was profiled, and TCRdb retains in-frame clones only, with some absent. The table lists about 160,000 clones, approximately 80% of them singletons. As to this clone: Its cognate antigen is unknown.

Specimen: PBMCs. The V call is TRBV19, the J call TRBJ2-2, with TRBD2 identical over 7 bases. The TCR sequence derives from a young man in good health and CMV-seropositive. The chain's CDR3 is CASSIAGVSTGELFF. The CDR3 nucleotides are TGTGCCAGTAGTATTGCGGGGGTCTCCACCGGGGAGCTGTTTTTT.